The present T cell receptor (beta chain) was sequenced within a study of blood T cell repertoires in COVID-19. Study details: Acute and convalescent COVID-19 specimens originated in the United States, Italy and Spain.

The CDR3 is 14 amino acids. In germline, CDR1 is LNHDA, CDR2 SQIVND (reference sequence). V shed 7 bases and J shed 3 bases, with 13 bases lying between them. While infection was still active, Seattle patients were enrolled and then followed longitudinally. As handled by the study authors: Estimates of nucleated cell counts were drawn from the amplification of reference gene primers. The protocol was immunoSEQ multiplex PCR, while the TCRdb copy is restricted to in-frame clones and leaves out a portion. Clone size and V and J calls were adopted from that table, with D and trimming inferred from the DNA. The data contain 330,000 or so clones, 80% to 90% of them singletons.

The chain has TRBV19 and TRBJ2-1; D perhaps matches TRBD1 (6 bases). The source is a man aged 25 to 40 with COVID-19, enrolled during active disease. Sequencing was performed on peripheral blood. The CDR3 DNA is TGTGCCAGTACGCCGGGACAAAGCTACAATGAGCAGTTCTTC. Protein sequence: CASTPGQSYNEQFF.